The next 12 T cell receptor beta chains were all read from a single sample in a study of identical twins. TCRdb itself ran the 5' RACE reads through MiXCR, one entry per CDR3 protein. The sample includes 650,000 to 800,000 distinct CDR3 sequences, around 8.6% of them seen just once. Separately, the same data were catalogued under a study of yellow fever vaccine responses in identical twins.

The sequenced material came from PBMCs. Source of these receptors: a woman aged 18-30 years in good health.

The chain employs TRBV5-1 and TRBJ2-1; possible D gene TRBD2, 6 bases. Trimming took off 0 bases at V and 10 bases at J, with 20 bases between the two ends. The CDR3 runs to 16 residues. Germline values: CDR1 SGHRS, CDR2 YFSETQ. In DNA, the CDR3 is TGCGCCAGCAGCTTGGCCATGGCGGGGCTCCTCGGGGAGCAGTTCTTC. It translates to CASSLAMAGLLGEQFF.

This clonotype was seen a few times. The V and J genes are TRBV7-9 and TRBJ2-5, with TRBD1 matching over 7 bases. In germline, CDR1 is SEHNR, CDR2 FQNEAQ (reference sequence). The CDR3 spans 15 residues. V shed 5 bases and J 2 bases; nucleotides not matched to a gene: 8. The CDR3, as DNA: TGTGCCAGCAGCAACAGGGGACCTGTACAAGAGACCCAGTACTTC. It is translated as CASSNRGPVQETQYF.

The chain employs TRBV29-1 and TRBJ2-3; unclear D gene. This CDR3 is built from 16 residues. V was clipped by 3 bases and J by 0 bases, with 16 bases between them. Germline V gene sequence: CDR1 SQVTM, CDR2 ANQGSEA. The CDR3 DNA is TGCAGCGTTGACAGATACCTCGACGAAAGCACAGATACGCAGTATTTT. The encoded protein is CSVDRYLDESTDTQYF.

The table lists this clonotype with many counts. The chain employs TRBV20-1 and TRBJ1-5; D perhaps matches TRBD1 (6 bases). The V and J ends lost 4 bases and 3 bases respectively, with 16 bases between them. The CDR3 covers 15 residues. Germline-derived CDR1 and CDR2 are DFQATT and SNEGSKA (reference sequence). The CDR3 loop is CSAKRRGVHNQPQHF. CDR3 nucleotide sequence: TGCAGTGCTAAAAGGAGGGGGGTCCACAATCAGCCCCAGCATTTT.

V usage is TRBV12-3 or TRBV12-4 and J usage is TRBJ2-3, with 7 bases aligning to TRBD2. This CDR3 contains 17 residues. The J segment lost 2 bases and the V segment lost 10 bases, leaving 18 bases of the junction unmatched. The CDR3 spells CATSMSASGPNTDTQYF. The DNA for the CDR3 is TGTGCCACCAGCATGTCGGCTAGCGGACCCAACACAGATACGCAGTATTTT.

The J gene is TRBJ2-1, the V gene TRBV29-1; D tentatively fits TRBD1 or TRBD2 (5 bases each). The CDR3 has 14 residues. CDR1 SQVTM and CDR2 ANQGSEA come from the germline V gene. The V gene lost 4 bases and the J gene lost 7 bases, with 17 bases spanning the gap. The CDR3 sequence: CSVVLGTRVNEQFF. The CDR3, as DNA: TGCAGCGTTGTCCTCGGGACGCGGGTAAATGAGCAGTTCTTC.

A few counts support this clonotype. The chain has TRBV2 and TRBJ1-5; D unclear. Germline-derived CDR1 and CDR2 are SNHLY and FYNNEI. V was clipped by 2 bases and J by 0 bases, with 8 bases between them. The CDR3 runs 15 residues. CDR3 sequence (DNA): TGTGCCAGCAGTGAATTTTGGTATAGCAATCAGCCCCAGCATTTT. The encoded protein is CASSEFWYSNQPQHF.

This clonotype was seen many times. The V and J genes are TRBV25-1 and TRBJ2-2; D is undetermined. Per the germline V gene, CDR1 is MGHDK and CDR2 is SYGVNS. The CDR3 extends over 11 amino acids. V was cut by 7 bases and J by 10 bases, with 10 bases left in between. The CDR3 reads CASMMTAELFF. The CDR3 region has the DNA TGTGCCAGCATGATGACGGCGGAGCTGTTTTTT.

As to this clonotype: An end of the junction differs from the germline gene, which may be a read error. V is TRBV7-7 and J is TRBJ2-5; perhaps TRBD2 as D (5 bases). This CDR3 is 15 amino acids long. CDR1 is SSHAT and CDR2 is FNYEAQ in the germline V gene (reference sequence). The CDR3 loop reads CASSLETGVKSTQYF. The CDR3 region has the DNA TGTGCTAGCAGCTTAGAGACCGGGGTTAAGAGCACCCAGTACTTC.

V usage is TRBV24-1 and J usage is TRBJ2-5; TRBD2 agrees at 7 bases. Germline CDR1 and CDR2: KGHDR and SFDVKD. V was pared by 0 bases and J by 5 bases, with 14 bases of the junction left unmatched. CDR3 length: 18 residues. CDR3 sequence reads: CATSDLETPTGGGETQYF. Here the CDR3 DNA reads TGTGCCACCAGTGATTTGGAGACCCCCACCGGGGGAGGGGAGACCCAGTACTTC.

The chain has TRBV20-1 and TRBJ2-7; D gene ambiguous. CDR1 and CDR2 (germline): DFQATT, SNEGSKA (reference sequence). The CDR3 loop spans 12 amino acids. Deletions cut 4 bases from V and 2 bases from J, with 9 bases between. The CDR3 here is CSANAFPYEQYF. DNA of the CDR3: TGCAGTGCTAATGCTTTCCCCTACGAGCAGTACTTC.

This clonotype showed up many times. The chain recombines TRBV5-1 with TRBJ2-1; no definite D call. The germline V and J ends were trimmed by 0 bases and 5 bases, with 6 bases remaining between them. Germline V gives CDR1 SGHRS, CDR2 YFSETQ. The CDR3 extends over 13 amino acids. The CDR3 DNA is TGCGCCAGCAGCTTGGGGTTTAACAATGAGCAGTTCTTC. Translated, it gives CASSLGFNNEQFF.